The 26 T cell receptor beta chains below all came from one sample that was sequenced in a study of cytomegalovirus exposure and HLA in healthy donors. Assay: immunoSEQ multiplex PCR; the TCRdb copy retains only in-frame clones and omits some. Altogether tens of thousands of clones are present, approximately 93% being singletons, with the ten largest covering around 1.1%. Sequencing was carried out using PBMCs. Receptors were obtained from a woman in her 30s in good health and CMV-seropositive.

This clone was found once. This CDR3 is CSVEGDRARPNTEAFF. The CDR3 DNA follows: TGCAGCGTTGAGGGGGACAGGGCCCGTCCGAACACTGAAGCTTTCTTT. The rearrangement joins TRBV29-1 to TRBJ1-1; TRBD1 matches 9 bases. The CDR3 runs to 16 residues. Germline V lookup: CDR1 SQVTM, CDR2 ANQGSEA. With 3 bases clipped from V and 1 base from J, the junction kept 9 bases outside the gene matches. The entire variable domain, with the rest obtained from reference TRBV29-1 and TRBJ1-1, is as follows: SAVISQKPSRDICQRGTSLTIQCQVDSQVTMMFWYRQQPGQSLTLIATANQGSEATYESGFVIDKFPISRPNLTFSTLTVSNMSPEDSSIYLCSVEGDRARPNTEAFFGQGTRLTVV.

The CDR3 region is CASSLDFRNEKLFF. The CDR3 DNA reads as TGTGCCAGCAGCCTCGACTTTAGAAATGAAAAACTGTTTTTT. The chain combines TRBV6-5 with TRBJ1-4, with D unresolved. Germline lookup yields CDR1 MNHEY and CDR2 SVGAGI. V was shortened by 6 bases and J by 5 bases, with 13 bases between the two germline ends. This CDR3 contains 14 residues.

The chain is built from TRBV19 and TRBJ2-7, with TRBD1 matching over 8 bases. V dropped 3 bases and J dropped 4; count of bases not matched to a gene: 14. Germline values: CDR1 LNHDA, CDR2 SQIVND (reference sequence). The CDR3 totals 17 residues. This CDR3 is CASSIYPGQGVIYEQYF. The CDR3 coding sequence is TGTGCCAGTAGTATCTATCCAGGACAGGGAGTTATTTACGAGCAGTACTTC.

This chain's CDR3 is CASSLERGQPQHF. CDR3 in DNA: TGTGCCAGCAGCTTAGAACGGGGTCAGCCCCAGCATTTT. The V and J genes are TRBV7-2 and TRBJ1-5; D call uncertain. CDR1 is SGHTA and CDR2 is FQGNSA in the germline V gene. V was shortened by 1 base and J by 6 bases, with 7 bases between the two germline ends. The CDR3 has 13 amino acids.

This rearrangement joins TRBV7-2 to TRBJ1-3, with 7 positions matching TRBD1. This CDR3 is built from 16 residues. V was pared by 1 base and J by 1 base, with 4 bases of the junction left unmatched. From germline, CDR1 is SGHTA and CDR2 FQGNSA. Written as DNA, the CDR3 is TGTGCCAGCAGCTTAGAAGGGACAGCTTCTGGAAACACCATATATTTT. Encoded protein: CASSLEGTASGNTIYF.

V and J are TRBV28 and TRBJ2-1; the match to TRBD2 covers 7 bases. The CDR3 extends over 14 amino acids. J lost 8 bases, V lost 4 bases, and 8 bases had no gene match. CDR1 MDHEN and CDR2 SYDVKM come from the germline V gene. CDR3 loop: CASSSAGELDEQFF. The CDR3 nucleotides read TGTGCCAGCAGTTCCGCGGGAGAGTTGGATGAGCAGTTCTTC.

V gene TRBV4-3 combines with J gene TRBJ2-7; TRBD2 aligns across 7 bases. Germline V lookup: CDR1 LGHNA, CDR2 YSLEER. With V trimmed by 0 bases and J by 2 bases, 7 bases remained unmatched. The CDR3 runs 16 residues. The CDR3 bases are TGCGCCAGCAGCCAAGATCATAACGGGAGGACCTACGAGCAGTACTTC. This codes for CASSQDHNGRTYEQYF.

This chain joins TRBV6-1 and TRBJ1-3, with 7 bases lining up with TRBD1. The CDR3 has 13 amino acids. Losses at the gene ends were 10 bases for V and 4 bases for J; bases not matched to a gene: 7. Germline loops: CDR1 MNHNS, CDR2 SASEGT. CDR3 sequence: CAIHTGVGNTIYF. CDR3 sequence (DNA): TGTGCCATTCACACAGGGGTGGGAAACACCATATATTTT.

The chain combines TRBV10-3 with TRBJ1-4; 7 bases fit TRBD1. Losses at the gene ends were 6 bases for V and 6 bases for J; bases not matched to a gene: 4. CDR1 is ENHRY, CDR2 SYGVKD, per germline. The CDR3 is 13 residues long. The CDR3 nucleotides read TGTGCCATCAGCAGGGGGTCTGATGAAAAACTGTTTTTT. Translation: CAISRGSDEKLFF.

This chain joins TRBV18 and TRBJ2-1; 10 bases align to TRBD2. V lost 1 base to trimming and J lost 14 bases; unmatched junction nucleotides: 17. The germline V gene encodes CDR1 KGHSH and CDR2 LQKENI. The CDR3 has 17 amino acids. As DNA, the CDR3 is TGTGCCAGCTCACCACTTTCAAAGCCGTCAGCGGGAGGGCCGAAGTTCTTC. It specifies CASSPLSKPSAGGPKFF. Full variable domain (rest looked up from reference TRBV18 and TRBJ2-1): NAGVMQNPRHLVRRRGQEARLRCSPMKGHSHVYWYRQLPEEGLKFMVYLQKENIIDESGMPKERFSAEFPKEGPSILRIQQVVRGDSAAYFCASSPLSKPSAGGPKFFGPGTRLTVL.

The chain recombines TRBV5-4 with TRBJ2-2, with D hard to call. The CDR3 runs to 13 residues. CDR1 is SGHNT and CDR2 is YYREEE in the germline V gene (reference sequence). Trimming left V 6 bases short and J 4 bases short, with 10 bases between. The CDR3 region is CASKVWSTGELFF. CDR3 DNA sequence: TGTGCCAGCAAAGTTTGGAGCACCGGGGAGCTGTTTTTT.

V is TRBV18 and J is TRBJ2-1; perhaps TRBD2 as D (6 bases). The CDR3 spans 14 residues. Germline V gene data show CDR1 as KGHSH and CDR2 as LQKENI. V shed 3 bases and J shed 0 bases, with 6 bases lying between them. CDR3 sequence: CASSPGGSYNEQFF. CDR3 bases: TGTGCCAGCTCACCGGGGGGCTCCTACAATGAGCAGTTCTTC.

J is TRBJ2-5 and V is TRBV28; tentative D call: TRBD2 (5 bases). V was clipped by 2 bases and J by 4 bases, with 8 bases between them. The CDR3 is 13 residues long. Germline V gives CDR1 MDHEN, CDR2 SYDVKM. DNA of the CDR3: TGTGCCAGCAGTTTAGGCGGGTCAGAGACCCAGTACTTC. Amino acids: CASSLGGSETQYF. Using reference TRBV28 and TRBJ2-5 for the parts outside the CDR3, the full variable domain is DVKVTQSSRYLVKRTGEKVFLECVQDMDHENMFWYRQDPGLGLRLIYFSYDVKMKEKGDIPEGYSVSREKKERFSLILESASTNQTSMYLCASSLGGSETQYFGPGTRLLVL.

A single count supports this clone. V gene TRBV5-1 combines with J gene TRBJ1-1; D is ambiguous. The CDR3 extends over 14 amino acids. The germline V gene encodes CDR1 SGHRS and CDR2 YFSETQ. V was trimmed by 4 bases and J by 0 bases, leaving 10 bases between them. The CDR3 reads CASSRGAVNTEAFF. CDR3 sequence (DNA): TGCGCCAGCAGCCGTGGAGCGGTGAACACTGAAGCTTTCTTT.

The genes are TRBV6-1 and TRBJ2-2, with D possibly matching TRBD1 (5 bases). V lost 4 bases and J lost 4, with 13 bases in between. The CDR3 runs 15 residues. Germline V gives CDR1 MNHNS, CDR2 SASEGT. The CDR3 loop reads CASSALRVGTGELFF. CDR3 DNA: TGTGCCAGCAGTGCACTCAGGGTCGGCACCGGGGAGCTGTTTTTT.

V is TRBV4-3 and J is TRBJ2-1; the D gene is possibly TRBD2 (6 bases). The CDR3 length is 16 residues. V was clipped by 0 bases and J by 5 bases, with 14 bases between them. Germline CDR1 reads LGHNA; CDR2 reads YSLEER. As DNA, the CDR3 is TGCGCCAGCAGCCAAGATGCCCGGAGGGGCAACAATGAGCAGTTCTTC. This translates into CASSQDARRGNNEQFF.

V gene TRBV7-9 combines with J gene TRBJ2-5, with 7 bases that match TRBD2. CDR3 length: 17 amino acids. Germline lookup yields CDR1 SEHNR and CDR2 FQNEAQ (reference sequence). Trimming at V came to 2 bases and at J to 5 bases, leaving 14 bases not matched to a gene. The DNA of the CDR3 is TGTGCCAGCAGCTTACCCCAGAGCGGGAAAGTGCGGGAGACCCAGTACTTC. Protein sequence: CASSLPQSGKVRETQYF. The full variable domain, its missing parts supplied by reference TRBV7-9 and TRBJ2-5, is DTGVSQNPRHKITKRGQNVTFRCDPISEHNRLYWYRQTLGQGPEFLTYFQNEAQLEKSRLLSDRFSAERPKGSFSTLEIQRTEQGDSAMYLCASSLPQSGKVRETQYFGPGTRLLVL.

The rearrangement links TRBV4-3 to TRBJ1-3; D gene ambiguous. The CDR3 loop spans 17 amino acids. Trimming stripped 0 bases from V and 2 bases from J, with 14 bases between. Germline V CDR1 and CDR2: LGHNA, YSLEER. The CDR3 DNA reads TGCGCCAGCAGCCAAGATCCGAGGAGGTTGGCTGGAAACACCATATATTTT. Its protein product is CASSQDPRRLAGNTIYF.

The chain recombines TRBV5-4 with TRBJ1-1; TRBD1 agrees at 9 bases. The J segment lost 3 bases and the V segment lost 0 bases, leaving 3 bases of the junction unmatched. CDR1 SGHNT and CDR2 YYREEE come from the germline V gene (reference sequence). This CDR3 comprises 15 residues. In DNA, the CDR3 is TGTGCCAGCAGCTTGGGGGGACAGGGATACACTGAAGCTTTCTTT. It encodes CASSLGGQGYTEAFF.

Worth noting for this clone: At one of its ends the junction is not consistent with the germline gene, which may arise from a read error. The chain couples TRBV5-3 to TRBJ2-7; no definite D call. TRBV5-3 is sorted into the ORF group, with uncertain function. The CDR3 is made up of 12 amino acids. CDR3: CASSLGLGEQYF. As DNA, the CDR3 is TGTGCCAGCAGCTTGGGCCTCGGCGAGCAGTACTTC.

The chain links TRBV5-1 to TRBJ2-5; D not resolved. This CDR3 comprises 14 residues. Per the germline V gene, CDR1 is SGHRS and CDR2 is YFSETQ. V lost 0 bases to trimming and J lost 0 bases, with 6 bases between them. The CDR3 coding sequence is TGCGCCAGCAGCTTGGAAGACAACCAAGAGACCCAGTACTTC. Translating gives CASSLEDNQETQYF.

This clone was picked up one time. This chain connects TRBV7-2 to TRBJ2-5, with TRBD1 identical over 8 bases. The CDR3 loop spans 16 amino acids. The V segment lost 4 bases and the J segment 6 bases; nucleotides outside the gene matches: 13. Looked up from germline, CDR1 is SGHTA and CDR2 is FQGNSA. The CDR3 here is CASSSDGGQGGKTQYF. The CDR3 DNA is TGTGCCAGCAGCTCAGACGGCGGACAGGGTGGAAAGACCCAGTACTTC.

The chain links TRBV6-1 to TRBJ1-5; D unresolved. There are 13 residues in the CDR3. The germline V gene has CDR1 MNHNS and CDR2 SASEGT. Trimming left V 6 bases short and J 4 bases short, with 10 bases between. CDR3 loop: CASSTFQNQPQHF. The CDR3 DNA is TGTGCCAGCAGCACGTTTCAGAATCAGCCCCAGCATTTT.

V is TRBV25-1 and J is TRBJ1-4; 7 bases map to TRBD1. CDR3 length: 14 residues. V was pared by 3 bases and J by 8 bases, with 6 bases of the junction left unmatched. From germline, CDR1 is MGHDK and CDR2 SYGVNS. In DNA, the CDR3 is TGTGCCAGCAGTGATTCACAGGGGTACGAAAAACTGTTTTTT. It encodes CASSDSQGYEKLFF.

The rearrangement links TRBV5-1 to TRBJ1-3; tentatively, D is TRBD1 (6 bases). The CDR3 sequence is 17 residues long. Per the germline V gene, CDR1 is SGHRS and CDR2 is YFSETQ. The V gene lost 0 bases and the J gene lost 0 bases, with 13 bases spanning the gap. CDR3 sequence reads: CASSLGDRSYSGNTIYF. The CDR3 region has the DNA TGCGCCAGCAGCTTGGGCGACAGGTCCTACTCTGGAAACACCATATATTTT.

The gene calls are TRBV5-1 and TRBJ2-1, with D possibly TRBD2 on 5 matching bases. In germline, CDR1 is SGHRS, CDR2 YFSETQ. The V and J ends lost 4 bases and 2 bases respectively, with 13 bases between them. This CDR3 comprises 15 residues. Here the CDR3 DNA reads TGCGCCAGCAGCGGCGGCGGGCAGCCCTACAATGAGCAGTTCTTC. Its translation is CASSGGGQPYNEQFF.